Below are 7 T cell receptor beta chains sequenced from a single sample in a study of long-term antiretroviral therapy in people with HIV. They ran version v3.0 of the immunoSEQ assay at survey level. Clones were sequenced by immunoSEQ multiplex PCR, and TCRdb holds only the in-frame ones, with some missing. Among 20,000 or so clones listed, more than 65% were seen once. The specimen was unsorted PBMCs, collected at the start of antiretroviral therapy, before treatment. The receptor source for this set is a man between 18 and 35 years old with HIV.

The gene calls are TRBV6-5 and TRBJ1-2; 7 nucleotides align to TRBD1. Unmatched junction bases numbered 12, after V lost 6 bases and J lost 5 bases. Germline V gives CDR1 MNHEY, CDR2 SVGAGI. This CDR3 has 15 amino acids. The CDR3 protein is CASRGGQRRPYGYTF. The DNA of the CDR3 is TGTGCCAGCAGGGGGGGACAGCGAAGGCCATATGGCTACACCTTC.

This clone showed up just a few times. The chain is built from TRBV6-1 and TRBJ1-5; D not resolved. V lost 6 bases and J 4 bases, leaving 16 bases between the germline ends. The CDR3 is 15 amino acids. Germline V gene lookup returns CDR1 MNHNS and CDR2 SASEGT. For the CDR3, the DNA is TGTGCCAGCAGCCGTTCCGGGGTGGATAATCAGCCCCAGCATTTT. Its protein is CASSRSGVDNQPQHF.

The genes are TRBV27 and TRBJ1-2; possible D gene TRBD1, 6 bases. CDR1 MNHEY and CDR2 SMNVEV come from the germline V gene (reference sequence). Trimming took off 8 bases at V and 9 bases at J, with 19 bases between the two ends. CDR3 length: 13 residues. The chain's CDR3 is CASRGGGFRSYTF. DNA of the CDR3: TGTGCCAGCCGCGGAGGGGGGTTTAGGAGCTACACCTTC.

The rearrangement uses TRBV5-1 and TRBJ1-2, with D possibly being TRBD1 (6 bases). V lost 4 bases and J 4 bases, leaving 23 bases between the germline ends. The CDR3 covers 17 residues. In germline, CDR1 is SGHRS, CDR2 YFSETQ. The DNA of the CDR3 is TGCGCCAGCAGCACCACGCACCAACAGGGTTGGGGCTATGGCTACACCTTC. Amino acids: CASSTTHQQGWGYGYTF.

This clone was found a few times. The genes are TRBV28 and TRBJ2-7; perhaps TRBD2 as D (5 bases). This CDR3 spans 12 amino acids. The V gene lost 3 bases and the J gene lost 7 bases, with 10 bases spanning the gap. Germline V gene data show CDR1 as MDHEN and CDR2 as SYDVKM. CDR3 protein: CASSLSGLEQYF. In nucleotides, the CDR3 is TGTGCCAGCAGTTTGTCCGGACTTGAGCAGTACTTC.

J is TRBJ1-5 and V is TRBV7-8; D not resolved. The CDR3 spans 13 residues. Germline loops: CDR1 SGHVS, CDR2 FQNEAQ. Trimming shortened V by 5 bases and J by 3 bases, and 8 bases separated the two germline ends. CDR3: CASSPGNNQPQHF. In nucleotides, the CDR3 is TGTGCCAGCAGCCCCGGGAACAATCAGCCCCAGCATTTT.

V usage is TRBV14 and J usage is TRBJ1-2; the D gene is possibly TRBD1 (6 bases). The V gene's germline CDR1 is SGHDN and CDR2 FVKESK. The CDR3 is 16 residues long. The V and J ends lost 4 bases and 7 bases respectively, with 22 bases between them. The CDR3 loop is CASSPVPGARSGGYTF. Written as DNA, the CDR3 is TGTGCCAGCAGCCCAGTTCCGGGGGCTAGGTCGGGTGGCTACACCTTC.